This is a list of T cell receptor beta chains from one sample in a study of cytomegalovirus exposure and HLA in healthy donors. The repertoire was sequenced with immunoSEQ multiplex PCR; TCRdb's copy has only in-frame clones and lacks some. Of 140,000 to 150,000 clones listed, 94% are singletons. Sequencing was carried out using PBMCs. All receptors come from a man between 18 and 35 years old in good health and CMV-seropositive. Both conserved end residues are part of each CDR3. A D gene is named only where the DNA matches it firmly. Some rows have no size entry. The others give once, few or many, or a class for an expanded clone.

v_gene: TRBV5-5
abundance: NA
d_gene: TRBD2
j_gene: TRBJ2-1
CDR3aa: CASSFQLAGPYNEQFF
CDR3nt: TGTGCCAGCAGCTTTCAGCTAGCGGGGCCCTACAATGAGCAGTTCTTC

v_gene: TRBV7-9
abundance: NA
d_gene: NA
j_gene: TRBJ2-1
CDR3aa: CASPSGGYEQFF
CDR3nt: TGTGCCAGCCCTTCTGGGGGGTATGAGCAGTTCTTC

v_gene: TRBV6-5
abundance: NA
d_gene: NA
j_gene: TRBJ2-6
CDR3aa: CASSPPAGANVLTF
CDR3nt: TGTGCCAGCAGCCCCCCAGCTGGGGCCAACGTCCTGACTTTC

v_gene: TRBV2
abundance: NA
d_gene: NA
j_gene: TRBJ2-6
CDR3aa: CASSAGHEANVLTF
CDR3nt: TGTGCCAGCAGCGCCGGACATGAGGCCAACGTCCTGACTTTC

v_gene: TRBV29-1
abundance: few
d_gene: TRBD1
j_gene: TRBJ2-7
CDR3aa: CSVEEGRGPSYEQYF
CDR3nt: TGCAGCGTCGAAGAAGGCAGGGGGCCTTCCTACGAGCAGTACTTC

v_gene: TRBV6-6
abundance: NA
d_gene: NA
j_gene: TRBJ2-5
CDR3aa: CASSYTGKETQYF
CDR3nt: TGTGCCAGCAGTTATACCGGGAAAGAGACCCAGTACTTC

v_gene: TRBV6-5
abundance: NA
d_gene: TRBD1
j_gene: TRBJ2-7
CDR3aa: CASTRQGVYEQYF
CDR3nt: TGTGCCAGCACGAGACAGGGAGTTTACGAGCAGTACTTC

v_gene: TRBV2
abundance: NA
d_gene: NA
j_gene: TRBJ1-5
CDR3aa: CASTIERLQIGAQHF
CDR3nt: TGTGCCAGCACCATCGAGCGGCTTCAGATCGGCGCCCAGCATTTT

v_gene: TRBV27
abundance: NA
d_gene: NA
j_gene: TRBJ1-5
CDR3aa: CASSRDSNLSNQPQHF
CDR3nt: TGTGCCAGCAGTCGAGACAGCAACCTTAGCAATCAGCCCCAGCATTTT

v_gene: TRBV29-1
abundance: NA
d_gene: TRBD1
j_gene: TRBJ2-7
CDR3aa: CSVGGQGGIAAYEQYF
CDR3nt: TGCAGCGTTGGGGGACAGGGCGGGATAGCGGCCTACGAGCAGTACTTC